These T cell receptor beta chains were read from a single sample in a study of cytomegalovirus exposure and HLA in healthy donors. Sequencing was performed with immunoSEQ multiplex PCR; in TCRdb, only in-frame clones are kept and a portion is missing. The sample shows 100,000 to 150,000 clones, around 80% of them seen only once. Sequencing used PBMCs. The receptors come from a man younger than 45 in good health and CMV-seronegative. Each CDR3 is given with its conserved first and last residue. The D gene is left open where the match is weak. Not all rows give a size; the values are once, few, many and, for expanded clones, a class.

CDR3 DNA: TGTGCCAGCAGTCGGACAGGGAGCTCCTACAATGAGCAGTTCTTC
CDR3 protein: CASSRTGSSYNEQFF
D gene: TRBD1
J gene: TRBJ2-1
CDR3 length: 15
V gene: TRBV6-5
clone size: once

CDR3 DNA: TGTGCCTGGACCCCGGGACAGACCCATGGTTTGTATGGCTACACCTTC
CDR3 protein: CAWTPGQTHGLYGYTF
D gene: TRBD1
J gene: TRBJ1-2
CDR3 length: 16
V gene: TRBV30
clone size: NA

CDR3 DNA: TGTGCCAGCAGTTACTCGCCTAGCGGGGTTGATACGCAGTATTTT
CDR3 protein: CASSYSPSGVDTQYF
D gene: TRBD2
J gene: TRBJ2-3
CDR3 length: 15
V gene: TRBV6-6
clone size: few

CDR3 DNA: TGTGCCAGCAGCTCGCCCCCGGGCGGGAAGTCCGATACGCAGTATTTT
CDR3 protein: CASSSPPGGKSDTQYF
D gene: NA
J gene: TRBJ2-3
CDR3 length: 16
V gene: TRBV7-2
clone size: NA

CDR3 DNA: TGCGCCAGCAGCCGCCGACCGGGACTCGTCACAGATACGCAGTATTTT
CDR3 protein: CASSRRPGLVTDTQYF
D gene: NA
J gene: TRBJ2-3
CDR3 length: 16
V gene: TRBV4-1
clone size: NA

CDR3 DNA: TGCGCCAGCAGCCCATTAGTGGACAGGGCAAGGGGGAATGAGCAGTTCTTC
CDR3 protein: CASSPLVDRARGNEQFF
D gene: TRBD1
J gene: TRBJ2-1
CDR3 length: 17
V gene: TRBV4-1
clone size: NA

CDR3 DNA: TGTGCCAGCTCACCGACAATCCTGGGTGGCTACACCTTC
CDR3 protein: CASSPTILGGYTF
D gene: NA
J gene: TRBJ1-2
CDR3 length: 13
V gene: TRBV18
clone size: NA

CDR3 DNA: TGTGCCAGCACTCAGACAGGGGTTACTGAAGCTTTCTTT
CDR3 protein: CASTQTGVTEAFF
D gene: TRBD1
J gene: TRBJ1-1
CDR3 length: 13
V gene: TRBV6-6
clone size: NA

CDR3 DNA: TGCGCCAGCAGCCTGGCCGGGACAGACGAAAAACTGTTTTTT
CDR3 protein: CASSLAGTDEKLFF
D gene: TRBD1
J gene: TRBJ1-4
CDR3 length: 14
V gene: TRBV5-1
clone size: NA

CDR3 DNA: TGTGCCAGCAGCTTAGCGCGCAACCAAGAGACCCAGTACTTC
CDR3 protein: CASSLARNQETQYF
D gene: NA
J gene: TRBJ2-5
CDR3 length: 14
V gene: TRBV7-8
clone size: NA

CDR3 DNA: TGCGCCAGCAGCTTGGGACAGGGGGCCTTCTCAACCTACGAGCAGTACTTC
CDR3 protein: CASSLGQGAFSTYEQYF
D gene: TRBD1
J gene: TRBJ2-7
CDR3 length: 17
V gene: TRBV5-1
clone size: NA

CDR3 DNA: TGTGCCTGGAGCTGGGACAGGGTCTCACCCCTCCACTTT
CDR3 protein: CAWSWDRVSPLHF
D gene: TRBD1
J gene: TRBJ1-6
CDR3 length: 13
V gene: TRBV30
clone size: NA

CDR3 DNA: TGTGCCAGCAGCTTAGTGACACGCGGGGAGCTGTTTTTT
CDR3 protein: CASSLVTRGELFF
D gene: NA
J gene: TRBJ2-2
CDR3 length: 13
V gene: TRBV7-9
clone size: NA

CDR3 DNA: TGTGCCAGCAGCCCCCTAATGAACACTGAAGCTTTCTTT
CDR3 protein: CASSPLMNTEAFF
D gene: NA
J gene: TRBJ1-1
CDR3 length: 13
V gene: TRBV7-8
clone size: NA

CDR3 DNA: TGTGCCAGCAGCGTACAGGGGACCCACGAGCAGTACTTC
CDR3 protein: CASSVQGTHEQYF
D gene: NA
J gene: TRBJ2-7
CDR3 length: 13
V gene: TRBV9
clone size: NA

CDR3 DNA: TGTGCCAGCAGCTCGGACACCCGAAGGAATTCACCCCTCCACTTT
CDR3 protein: CASSSDTRRNSPLHF
D gene: NA
J gene: TRBJ1-6
CDR3 length: 15
V gene: TRBV11-2
clone size: NA

CDR3 DNA: TGTGCCAGCAGTGTGGCAGGGGCCTTTAGCAATCAGCCCCAGCATTTT
CDR3 protein: CASSVAGAFSNQPQHF
D gene: NA
J gene: TRBJ1-5
CDR3 length: 16
V gene: TRBV6-1
clone size: few

CDR3 DNA: TGTGCCAGTGGTGCGCAGGGTTTGAGAGAAAAACTGTTTTTT
CDR3 protein: CASGAQGLREKLFF
D gene: NA
J gene: TRBJ1-4
CDR3 length: 14
V gene: TRBV19
clone size: NA

CDR3 DNA: TGTGCCAGCACGTCCAACAGGGGGTCGGAGCCCCAGCATTTT
CDR3 protein: CASTSNRGSEPQHF
D gene: TRBD1
J gene: TRBJ1-5
CDR3 length: 14
V gene: TRBV2
clone size: NA

CDR3 DNA: TGTGCCAGCAGCTTCGCTAGCGGGGGAACCTACGAGCAGTACTTC
CDR3 protein: CASSFASGGTYEQYF
D gene: TRBD2
J gene: TRBJ2-7
CDR3 length: 15
V gene: TRBV7-7
clone size: NA

CDR3 DNA: TGTGCCTTCAGGGGGAACTCTGGAAACACCATATATTTT
CDR3 protein: CAFRGNSGNTIYF
D gene: TRBD1
J gene: TRBJ1-3
CDR3 length: 13
V gene: TRBV2
clone size: NA

CDR3 DNA: TGTGCCAGCAGTTTACCGGCTAGCGGAGCCTACGAGCAGTACTTC
CDR3 protein: CASSLPASGAYEQYF
D gene: TRBD2
J gene: TRBJ2-7
CDR3 length: 15
V gene: TRBV28
clone size: NA

CDR3 DNA: TGTGCCAGCAGTTACTCCTGGGACAGGGGGCCCGAGCAGTACTTC
CDR3 protein: CASSYSWDRGPEQYF
D gene: TRBD1
J gene: TRBJ2-7
CDR3 length: 15
V gene: TRBV6-6
clone size: few

CDR3 DNA: TGCGCCAGCAGCTTGACGGGGATCGGGGAGCTGTTTTTT
CDR3 protein: CASSLTGIGELFF
D gene: NA
J gene: TRBJ2-2
CDR3 length: 13
V gene: TRBV5-1
clone size: NA

CDR3 DNA: TGTGCCAGCAGTGACAGGGGGCTGCAGCCCCAGCATTTT
CDR3 protein: CASSDRGLQPQHF
D gene: TRBD1
J gene: TRBJ1-5
CDR3 length: 13
V gene: TRBV28
clone size: NA

CDR3 DNA: TGCGAGAGGGTGCACAAACAGGGTCATAGAAAAGATACGCAGTATTTT
CDR3 protein: CERVHKQGHRKDTQYF
D gene: NA
J gene: TRBJ2-3
CDR3 length: 16
V gene: TRBV27
clone size: NA

CDR3 DNA: TGTGCCAGCAGTGAATGGACAGGGCGCACCGGGGAGCTGTTTTTT
CDR3 protein: CASSEWTGRTGELFF
D gene: TRBD1
J gene: TRBJ2-2
CDR3 length: 15
V gene: TRBV2
clone size: NA

CDR3 DNA: TGTGCCAGCAGCTTGTCGGGACAGGGGGCTTACGAGCAGTACTTC
CDR3 protein: CASSLSGQGAYEQYF
D gene: TRBD1
J gene: TRBJ2-7
CDR3 length: 15
V gene: TRBV5-4
clone size: NA

CDR3 DNA: TGCGCCAGCAGCTTGGCCGGCGGGAGGGACACCGGGGAGCTGTTTTTT
CDR3 protein: CASSLAGGRDTGELFF
D gene: TRBD2
J gene: TRBJ2-2
CDR3 length: 16
V gene: TRBV5-1
clone size: NA

CDR3 DNA: TGTGCCAGCAGCCAAGTGGGCCTACCTGAAAAACTGTTTTTT
CDR3 protein: CASSQVGLPEKLFF
D gene: NA
J gene: TRBJ1-4
CDR3 length: 14
V gene: TRBV14
clone size: NA

CDR3 DNA: TGTGCCAGCAGCTTAGGACAGAACACTGAAGCTTTCTTT
CDR3 protein: CASSLGQNTEAFF
D gene: NA
J gene: TRBJ1-1
CDR3 length: 13
V gene: TRBV7-6
clone size: NA

CDR3 DNA: TGTGCCTGGAGTGCAGGGATCACTGAAGCTTTCTTT
CDR3 protein: CAWSAGITEAFF
D gene: NA
J gene: TRBJ1-1
CDR3 length: 12
V gene: TRBV30
clone size: NA

CDR3 DNA: TGTGCCAGCAGCGTAGTGACAGGGGAAAGGGACATTCAGTACTTC
CDR3 protein: CASSVVTGERDIQYF
D gene: TRBD1
J gene: TRBJ2-4
CDR3 length: 15
V gene: TRBV9
clone size: NA